This TCR beta chain stems from a study of T cells after yellow fever vaccination. On the study more broadly: Fractions of limited cellularity were prepared by means of SMART-Seq v4 Ultra Low Input.

This clonotype was counted ten times or more. Its specificity is unknown. TCR cDNA was made by 5'RACE template switching, adding a universal primer site and UMIs. TCRdb ran MiXCR on the 5' RACE reads and lists one entry per CDR3 protein. This table holds 150,000 to 200,000 distinct CDR3 sequences, approximately 11% found once. General observations from the study: Any FACS-sorted repertoire could hold abundant clonotypes that contaminate it from the bulk population. A large majority of primary-vaccination clones showed up again after the booster (about 96% CD4, around 85% CD8).

Losses at the gene ends were 5 bases for V and 4 bases for J; bases not matched to a gene: 8. The CDR3 totals 15 residues. The germline gives CDR1 SGHDN, CDR2 FVKESK. This TCR derives from a man in his late teens or twenties who received the YFV17D yellow fever vaccine. The J gene is TRBJ1-1, the V gene TRBV14; 9 bases agree with TRBD1. The input for sequencing was CD8+ T cells sorted from PBMCs, taken 15 days after the yellow fever booster vaccination. As DNA, the CDR3 is TGTGCCAGCAGCTCACAGGGGGCGCAGAGCACTGAAGCTTTCTTT. Translated: CASSSQGAQSTEAFF.